What follows describes a single T cell receptor beta chain. This CDR3 is built from 12 residues. V lost 3 bases to trimming and J lost 0 bases, with 5 bases between them. CDR1 and CDR2 (germline): GTSNPN, SVGIG (reference sequence). TCRdb keeps only in-frame clones here, not all; method: immunoSEQ multiplex PCR. The sample holds roughly 43,000 clones, more than 75% seen once. The sample comes from a study of control samples from healthy donors and cancer patients. The sequence was obtained from a woman aged 60-75 years with lung cancer. Input material: PBMCs. V usage is TRBV30 and J usage is TRBJ1-1; D remains ambiguous. The CDR3 DNA follows: TGTGCCTGGAGCGCTATGAACACTGAAGCTTTCTTT. Its translation: CAWSAMNTEAFF.